A single sample gave rise to the 7 T cell receptor beta chains below, sequenced in a study of T cell responses to AZD1222 COVID-19 vaccine. The protocol was immunoSEQ multiplex PCR, while the TCRdb copy is restricted to in-frame clones and leaves out a portion. The table records tens of thousands of clones, roughly 90% of them present only once. Sequenced material: peripheral blood, taken 28 days after the second AZD1222 dose. All receptors come from an adult who received the AZD1222 COVID-19 vaccine.

The chain recombines TRBV7-9 with TRBJ1-4; D ambiguous. The germline V gene encodes CDR1 SEHNR and CDR2 FQNEAQ (reference sequence). The CDR3 is 15 amino acids. V lost 5 bases and J lost 3, with 13 bases in between. The CDR3 DNA follows: TGTGCCAGCAGCCTGGACGGCCGGGCTAATGAAAAACTGTTTTTT. It codes for CASSLDGRANEKLFF.

The chain combines TRBV9 with TRBJ2-5, with 8 bases fitting TRBD2. The CDR3 sequence is 14 residues long. With V trimmed by 2 bases and J by 4 bases, 4 bases remained unmatched. Germline V gives CDR1 SGDLS, CDR2 YYNGEE. CDR3 sequence reads: CASSVSGSGETQYF. CDR3 in DNA: TGTGCCAGCAGCGTCAGCGGGAGTGGAGAGACCCAGTACTTC.

Only a few counts were recorded for this clone. The rearrangement links TRBV2 to TRBJ2-5, with 11 bases matching TRBD2. There are 14 residues in the CDR3. Germline V gene sequence: CDR1 SNHLY, CDR2 FYNNEI. With V trimmed by 6 bases and J by 3 bases, 3 bases remained unmatched. The CDR3 DNA sequence: TGTGCCAGCAGAGTAGCGGGAGGGAAAGAGACCCAGTACTTC. This gives the protein CASRVAGGKETQYF.

This clone occurred once. The rearrangement uses TRBV11-2 and TRBJ2-1; 7 bases are a match to TRBD2. The CDR3 consists of 15 residues. V trimming: 5 bases; J trimming: 3 bases; junction bases outside the gene matches: 7. CDR1 and CDR2 (germline): SGHAT, FQNNGV. The CDR3: CASSPGLGGYNEQFF. DNA for the CDR3: TGTGCCAGCAGCCCCGGACTAGGTGGCTACAATGAGCAGTTCTTC.

The chain couples TRBV5-8 to TRBJ1-2, with 9 bases identical to TRBD1. Germline CDR1 SGHTS, CDR2 YDEGEE. J lost 14 bases, V lost 4 bases, and 9 bases had no gene match. The CDR3 has 12 residues. The CDR3 coding sequence is TGTGCCAGCAGCCCTAGGACAGGGGCTTGGACCTTC. Residues: CASSPRTGAWTF.

This clone was recorded once. The chain couples TRBV11-3 to TRBJ1-2; D is undetermined. The germline CDR1 and CDR2 sequences are SGHNT and YENEEA. CDR3 length: 16 amino acids. Between the trimmed V and J ends, which lost 3 bases and 8 bases, there was a span of 22 bases. CDR3 protein: CASSLGGPIGSQGYTF. In DNA, the CDR3 is TGTGCCAGCAGCTTGGGAGGGCCCATCGGATCGCAGGGCTACACCTTC.

The chain is built from TRBV28 and TRBJ1-5; possible D gene TRBD1, 5 bases. The CDR3 runs 16 residues. Deletions cut 2 bases from V and 2 bases from J, with 13 bases between. Germline CDR1 and CDR2: MDHEN and SYDVKM. CDR3 sequence (DNA): TGTGCCAGCAGTTTACAAGACAGATACGGCAATCAGCCCCAGCATTTT. This encodes CASSLQDRYGNQPQHF. Supplemented by reference TRBV28 and TRBJ1-5, the full variable domain reads DVKVTQSSRYLVKRTGEKVFLECVQDMDHENMFWYRQDPGLGLRLIYFSYDVKMKEKGDIPEGYSVSREKKERFSLILESASTNQTSMYLCASSLQDRYGNQPQHFGDGTRLSIL.